A single sample is the source of the 25 T cell receptor beta chains below, sequenced in a study of blood T cell repertoires in COVID-19. Measured with immunoSEQ multiplex PCR; TCRdb has only the in-frame clones, and not every one. The table lists 25,000 or so clones, approximately 85% of them singletons. Sequenced sample: peripheral blood. The source is a man in his 70s in a cohort sampled during active COVID-19.

V is TRBV5-1 and J is TRBJ2-5; TRBD1 aligns across 7 bases. Unmatched junction bases numbered 11, after V lost 4 bases and J lost 2 bases. The length of the CDR3 is 16 residues. CDR1 is SGHRS and CDR2 is YFSETQ in the germline V gene. The DNA for the CDR3 is TGCGCCAGCAGCGAGCCGACAGGGTCGGTACAAGAGACCCAGTACTTC. Translation: CASSEPTGSVQETQYF.

V and J are TRBV6-5 and TRBJ2-7; a weak D match, TRBD1 (5 bases). The CDR3 is 13 residues long. Germline V lookup: CDR1 MNHEY, CDR2 SVGAGI. The V gene lost 2 bases and the J gene lost 3 bases, with 8 bases spanning the gap. The CDR3 spells CASSYRGNYEQYF. CDR3 in DNA: TGTGCCAGCAGTTACAGGGGAAACTACGAGCAGTACTTC.

The rearrangement uses TRBV7-6 and TRBJ2-2; TRBD2 matches 10 bases. The CDR3 consists of 18 residues. Germline loops: CDR1 SGHVS, CDR2 FNYEAQ. The ends lost 1 base at V and 8 bases at J; junction bases unmatched: 13. In nucleotides, the CDR3 is TGTGCCAGCAGCTTAGAAAGGAGGACTAGCGGCCGAGAAGGGGAGCTGTTTTTT. Protein product: CASSLERRTSGREGELFF.

In nucleotides, the CDR3 is TGTGCCAGCAGCTTAAATACTAGCGGGAGTTTAGATACGCAGTATTTT. This translates into CASSLNTSGSLDTQYF. The chain couples TRBV7-9 to TRBJ2-3; 11 positions match TRBD2. V shed 2 bases and J 5 bases; nucleotides not matched to a gene: 6. This CDR3 is 16 amino acids long. Looked up from germline, CDR1 is SEHNR and CDR2 is FQNEAQ (reference sequence). Full variable domain (remainder filled in from reference TRBV7-9 and TRBJ2-3): DTGVSQNPRHKITKRGQNVTFRCDPISEHNRLYWYRQTLGQGPEFLTYFQNEAQLEKSRLLSDRFSAERPKGSFSTLEIQRTEQGDSAMYLCASSLNTSGSLDTQYFGPGTRLTVL.

This chain uses TRBV18 with TRBJ1-1; D gene unclear. Trimming cost V 4 bases and J 3 bases, with 9 bases left between them. The CDR3 covers 13 residues. Looked up from germline, CDR1 is KGHSH and CDR2 is LQKENI. CDR3: CASSRHTDTEAFF. Here the CDR3 DNA reads TGTGCCAGCTCACGACACACCGACACTGAAGCTTTCTTT.

This clone was seen once. J is TRBJ1-2 and V is TRBV6-1; perhaps TRBD1 as D (6 bases). The CDR3 is 14 amino acids. Looked up from germline, CDR1 is MNHNS and CDR2 is SASEGT. Trimming removed 3 bases from V and 4 bases from J, with 12 bases in between. DNA for the CDR3: TGTGCCAGCAGTGAGGGGGCGCGGGTCTATGGCTACACCTTC. This gives the protein CASSEGARVYGYTF.

There are a few counts of this clone. The chain has TRBV30 and TRBJ2-1; D perhaps matches TRBD1 (5 bases). The CDR3 is made up of 14 amino acids. V was clipped by 4 bases and J by 4 bases, with 14 bases between them. Per germline, CDR1 GTSNPN and CDR2 SVGIG (reference sequence). CDR3 DNA sequence: TGTGCCTGGAATGTCCAGGGCCGATACAATGAGCAGTTCTTC. Its protein product is CAWNVQGRYNEQFF.

The chain is built from TRBV18 and TRBJ1-2; no firm D call. Trimming cost V 1 base and J 0 bases, with 9 bases left between them. The CDR3 sequence is 15 residues long. From germline, CDR1 is KGHSH and CDR2 LQKENI. The CDR3 spells CASSPLREANYGYTF. The CDR3 region has the DNA TGTGCCAGCTCACCACTAAGGGAGGCTAACTATGGCTACACCTTC. Full variable domain (remainder filled in from reference TRBV18 and TRBJ1-2): NAGVMQNPRHLVRRRGQEARLRCSPMKGHSHVYWYRQLPEEGLKFMVYLQKENIIDESGMPKERFSAEFPKEGPSILRIQQVVRGDSAAYFCASSPLREANYGYTFGSGTRLTVV.

This clone appeared once. The chain joins TRBV14 to TRBJ2-1; tentatively, D is TRBD2 (5 bases). The germline V gene has CDR1 SGHDN and CDR2 FVKESK. The CDR3 loop spans 18 amino acids. V shed 3 bases and J shed 0 bases, with 18 bases lying between them. CDR3 region: CASSQSTRSGYSYNEQFF. Written as DNA, the CDR3 is TGTGCCAGCAGCCAGAGCACCCGAAGCGGTTACTCCTACAATGAGCAGTTCTTC.

Only a few counts were recorded for this clone. The chain joins TRBV4-1 to TRBJ2-1; 11 nucleotides agree with TRBD2. CDR1 and CDR2 (germline): MGHRA, YSYEKL. This CDR3 spans 16 amino acids. Trimming at V came to 3 bases and at J to 7 bases, leaving 8 bases not matched to a gene. The DNA for the CDR3 is TGCGCCAGCAGCCACCGATTAGCGGGAGGGCAGAATGAGCAGTTCTTC. Translating it yields CASSHRLAGGQNEQFF.

This chain connects TRBV9 to TRBJ2-2; D is perhaps TRBD1 (6 bases). CDR1 is SGDLS, CDR2 YYNGEE, per germline. V dropped 2 bases and J dropped 5 bases, with 22 bases sitting between them. The CDR3 contains 18 residues. CDR3 loop: CASSVATGTYSRTGELFF. The CDR3 nucleotides read TGTGCCAGCAGCGTCGCAACAGGGACGTACTCTCGAACCGGGGAGCTGTTTTTT.

Only one count was recorded for this clone. This chain uses TRBV4-2 with TRBJ1-1; possibly TRBD1 for D (5 bases). The CDR3 has 16 amino acids. Trimming cost V 4 bases and J 4 bases, with 19 bases left between them. Germline CDR1 and CDR2: LGHNA and YNFKEQ. CDR3 in amino acids: CASSLSTSGLSTEAFF. The CDR3 DNA follows: TGTGCCAGCAGCCTTAGCACATCAGGGTTGAGCACTGAAGCTTTCTTT.

V is TRBV7-8 and J is TRBJ2-2, with 12 bases identical to TRBD2. The V gene end was trimmed by 1 base and the J gene end by 7 bases; junction bases not matched to a gene: 4. This CDR3 has 16 amino acids. CDR1 SGHVS and CDR2 FQNEAQ come from the germline V gene. CDR3 sequence (DNA): TGTGCCAGCAGCTTAGGACTAGCGGGAGTTGGCGGGGAGCTGTTTTTT. Translation gives CASSLGLAGVGGELFF.

CDR3: CAISESMYRTSSETQYF. Here the CDR3 DNA reads TGTGCCATCAGTGAGTCGATGTATAGGACTAGCAGTGAGACCCAGTACTTC. The chain links TRBV10-3 to TRBJ2-5, with TRBD2 matching over 8 bases. V gave up 0 bases and J gave up 5 bases; unmatched junction bases: 11. This CDR3 spans 17 amino acids. Germline lookup yields CDR1 ENHRY and CDR2 SYGVKD.

The V and J genes are TRBV11-2 and TRBJ2-5; 11 bases fit TRBD1. This CDR3 is built from 17 residues. Trimming removed 3 bases from V and 1 base from J; junction bases left unmatched: 7. Germline V CDR1 and CDR2: SGHAT, FQNNGV. The CDR3 nucleotides are TGTGCCAGCAGCTTGTTTGGGGGGACAGGGGGCCAAGAGACCCAGTACTTC. Protein sequence: CASSLFGGTGGQETQYF.

The chain carries TRBV18 and TRBJ2-1; D is uncertain. The CDR3 runs to 16 residues. Trimming cost V 1 base and J 0 bases, with 10 bases left between them. The germline V gene has CDR1 KGHSH and CDR2 LQKENI. CDR3 region: CASSPLFPPSYNEQFF. DNA of the CDR3: TGTGCCAGCTCACCACTCTTTCCCCCCTCCTACAATGAGCAGTTCTTC.

CDR3 nucleotides: TGTGCCATTGGACAGGGAGGGACTGAAGCTTTCTTT. It codes for CAIGQGGTEAFF. The chain links TRBV10-3 to TRBJ1-1; TRBD1 matches at 8 bases. The CDR3 extends over 12 amino acids. Germline assignment: CDR1 ENHRY and CDR2 SYGVKD. J lost 5 bases, V lost 9 bases, and 5 bases had no gene match.

The CDR3 DNA reads as TGTGCCAGCAGTTACCTAGCGGGAGGGCCGGGGGTTGAGCAGTTCTTC. Its translation: CASSYLAGGPGVEQFF. The chain combines TRBV6-2 or TRBV6-3 with TRBJ2-1, with TRBD2 matching 12 bases. The length of the CDR3 is 16 residues. V lost 2 bases, J lost 9 bases, and 8 bases stayed unmatched. Germline values: CDR1 MNHEY, CDR2 SVGEGT.

The CDR3 loop reads CASSSQGTRYEQYF. CDR3 sequence (DNA): TGTGCCAGTAGTTCACAGGGTACCCGCTACGAGCAGTACTTC. The gene calls are TRBV19 and TRBJ2-7; TRBD1 is a possible D gene (6 bases). The CDR3 spans 14 residues. V lost 5 bases to trimming and J lost 3 bases, with 14 bases between them. Germline values: CDR1 LNHDA, CDR2 SQIVND (reference sequence).

This chain connects TRBV28 to TRBJ2-2; 9 bases agree with TRBD1. The CDR3 spans 13 residues. The germline CDR1 and CDR2 sequences are MDHEN and SYDVKM. Germline trimming cut 11 bases from V and 3 bases from J; bases unmatched to any gene: 4. CDR3 residues: CAGQGLYTGELFF. The CDR3 region has the DNA TGTGCCGGACAGGGGCTCTACACCGGGGAGCTGTTTTTT.

Points on this clone: One end of the junction does not line up with germline, which may come from a read error. J is TRBJ2-1 and V is TRBV7-7, with TRBD1 as a possible D gene (6 bases). Germline V lookup: CDR1 SSHAT, CDR2 FNYEAQ (reference sequence). The CDR3 contains 13 residues. CDR3 DNA: TGTGCTAGCAGCTTAGTGGAAGGGGGTGAGCAGTTCTTC. Translated: CASSLVEGGEQFF. Full variable domain (outside the CDR3, taken from reference TRBV7-7 and TRBJ2-1): GAGVSQSPRYKVTKRGQDVTLRCDPISSHATLYWYQQALGQGPEFLTYFNYEAQPDKSGLPSDRFSAERPEGSISTLTIQRTEQRDSAMYRCASSLVEGGEQFFGPGTRLTVL.

The rearrangement uses TRBV6-2 or TRBV6-3 and TRBJ1-5, with TRBD1 identical over 8 bases. The CDR3 is 15 residues long. In germline, CDR1 is MNHEY, CDR2 SVGEGT. Germline trimming cut 5 bases from V and 1 base from J; bases unmatched to any gene: 4. The CDR3 region is CASSRDRRSNQPQHF. The DNA of the CDR3 is TGTGCCAGCAGTCGGGACAGGCGAAGCAATCAGCCCCAGCATTTT.

The chain uses TRBV4-1 and TRBJ1-2, with 11 bases aligning to TRBD1. Losses at the gene ends were 3 bases for V and 5 bases for J; bases not matched to a gene: 5. This CDR3 contains 15 residues. The germline V gene encodes CDR1 MGHRA and CDR2 YSYEKL. CDR3 DNA: TGCGCCAGCAGCCAGAGGACAGGGGGCGCTTATGGCTACACCTTC. This sequence encodes CASSQRTGGAYGYTF.

The gene calls are TRBV6-5 and TRBJ2-7, with a weak D call TRBD1 (6 bases). V lost 7 bases and J lost 7, with 14 bases in between. Per germline, CDR1 MNHEY and CDR2 SVGAGI. This CDR3 is 12 amino acids long. DNA of the CDR3: TGTGCCAGCACCAAGTCCCAGGGGGAGCAGTACTTC. It is translated as CASTKSQGEQYF.

The V call is TRBV28, the J call TRBJ1-2; D is unclear. Per germline, CDR1 MDHEN and CDR2 SYDVKM. The CDR3 is 15 residues long. V was shortened by 5 bases and J by 0 bases, with 13 bases between the two germline ends. This CDR3 is CASSTPGSANYGYTF. DNA for the CDR3: TGTGCCAGCAGTACCCCGGGTTCAGCTAACTATGGCTACACCTTC.